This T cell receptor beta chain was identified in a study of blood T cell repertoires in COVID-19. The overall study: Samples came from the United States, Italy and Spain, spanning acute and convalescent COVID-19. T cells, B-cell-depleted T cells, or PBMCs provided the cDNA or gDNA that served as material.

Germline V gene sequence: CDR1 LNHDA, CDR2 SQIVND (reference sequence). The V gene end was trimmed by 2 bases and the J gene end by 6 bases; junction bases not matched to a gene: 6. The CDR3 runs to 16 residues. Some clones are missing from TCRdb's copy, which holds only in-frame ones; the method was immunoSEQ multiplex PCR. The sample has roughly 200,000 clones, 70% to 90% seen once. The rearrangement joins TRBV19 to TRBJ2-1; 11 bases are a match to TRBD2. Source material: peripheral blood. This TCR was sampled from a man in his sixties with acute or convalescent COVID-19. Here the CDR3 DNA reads TGTGCCAGTAGTATACTAACTAGCGGGGGTGTCAATGAGCAGTTCTTC. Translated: CASSILTSGGVNEQFF. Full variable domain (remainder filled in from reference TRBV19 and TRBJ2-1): DGGITQSPKYLFRKEGQNVTLSCEQNLNHDAMYWYRQDPGQGLRLIYYSQIVNDFQKGDIAEGYSVSREKKESFPLTVTSAQKNPTAFYLCASSILTSGGVNEQFFGPGTRLTVL.